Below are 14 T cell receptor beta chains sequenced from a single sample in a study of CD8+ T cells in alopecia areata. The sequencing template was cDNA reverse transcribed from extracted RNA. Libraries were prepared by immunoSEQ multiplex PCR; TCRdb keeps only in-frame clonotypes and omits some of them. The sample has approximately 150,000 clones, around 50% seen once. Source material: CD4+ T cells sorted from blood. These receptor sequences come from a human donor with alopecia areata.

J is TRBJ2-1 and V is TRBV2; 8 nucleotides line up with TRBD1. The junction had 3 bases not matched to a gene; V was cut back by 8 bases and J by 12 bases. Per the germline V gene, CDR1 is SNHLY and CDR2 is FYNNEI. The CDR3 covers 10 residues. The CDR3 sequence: CASRTGRQFF. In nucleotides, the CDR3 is TGTGCCAGCCGGACAGGGCGGCAGTTCTTC.

CDR3 coding DNA: TGTGCCTGTACCACTAGCGGGAGCTACAATGAGCAGTTCTTC. This codes for CACTTSGSYNEQFF. The genes are TRBV30 and TRBJ2-1; TRBD2 agrees at 11 bases. Trimming at V came to 6 bases and at J to 3 bases, leaving 4 bases not matched to a gene. Germline CDR1 reads GTSNPN; CDR2 reads SVGIG (reference sequence). There are 14 residues in the CDR3.

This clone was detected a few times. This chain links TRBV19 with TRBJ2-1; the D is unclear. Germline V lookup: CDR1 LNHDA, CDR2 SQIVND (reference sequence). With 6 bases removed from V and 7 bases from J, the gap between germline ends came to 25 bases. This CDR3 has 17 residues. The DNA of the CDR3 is TGTGCCAGTAGGACAACACTTGAAGCTCGGAAAGAGAATGAGCAGTTCTTC. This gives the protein CASRTTLEARKENEQFF. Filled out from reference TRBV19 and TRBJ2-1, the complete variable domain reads DGGITQSPKYLFRKEGQNVTLSCEQNLNHDAMYWYRQDPGQGLRLIYYSQIVNDFQKGDIAEGYSVSREKKESFPLTVTSAQKNPTAFYLCASRTTLEARKENEQFFGPGTRLTVL.

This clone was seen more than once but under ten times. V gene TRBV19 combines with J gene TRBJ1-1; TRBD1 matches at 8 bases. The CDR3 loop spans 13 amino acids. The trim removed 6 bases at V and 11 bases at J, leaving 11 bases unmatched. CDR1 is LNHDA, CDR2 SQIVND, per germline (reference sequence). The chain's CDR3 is CASRKTGEPGAFF. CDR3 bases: TGTGCCAGTAGGAAGACAGGGGAGCCGGGGGCTTTCTTT.

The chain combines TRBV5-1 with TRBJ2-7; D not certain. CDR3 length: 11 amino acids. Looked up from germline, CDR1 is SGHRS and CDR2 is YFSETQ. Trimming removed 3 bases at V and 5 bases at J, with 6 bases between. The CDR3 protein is CASSSSHEQYF. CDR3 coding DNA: TGCGCCAGCAGCTCATCTCACGAGCAGTACTTC.

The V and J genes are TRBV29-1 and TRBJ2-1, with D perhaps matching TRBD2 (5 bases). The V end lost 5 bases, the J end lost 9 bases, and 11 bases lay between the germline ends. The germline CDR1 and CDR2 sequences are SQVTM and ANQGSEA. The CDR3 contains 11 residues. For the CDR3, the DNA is TGCAGCGTTTCTCATCTAGCTGAGCAGTTCTTC. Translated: CSVSHLAEQFF.

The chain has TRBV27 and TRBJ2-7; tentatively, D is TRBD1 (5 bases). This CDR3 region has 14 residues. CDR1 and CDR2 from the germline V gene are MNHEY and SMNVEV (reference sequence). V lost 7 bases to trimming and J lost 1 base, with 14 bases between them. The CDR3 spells CASNKQDGSYEQYF. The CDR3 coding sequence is TGTGCCAGCAATAAACAGGATGGATCCTACGAGCAGTACTTC.

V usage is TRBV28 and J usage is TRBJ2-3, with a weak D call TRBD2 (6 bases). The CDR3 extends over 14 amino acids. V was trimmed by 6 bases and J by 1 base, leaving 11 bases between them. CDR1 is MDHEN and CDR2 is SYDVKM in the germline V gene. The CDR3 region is CASSGRHRTDTQYF. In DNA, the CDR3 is TGTGCCAGCAGCGGGAGACACCGCACAGATACGCAGTATTTT.

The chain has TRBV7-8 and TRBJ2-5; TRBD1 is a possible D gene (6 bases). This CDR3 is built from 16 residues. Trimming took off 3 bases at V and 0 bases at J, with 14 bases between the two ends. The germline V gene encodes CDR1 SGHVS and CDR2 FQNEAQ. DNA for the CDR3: TGTGCCAGCAGCTTCGTCTTCCGGACAGACCAAGAGACCCAGTACTTC. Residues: CASSFVFRTDQETQYF.

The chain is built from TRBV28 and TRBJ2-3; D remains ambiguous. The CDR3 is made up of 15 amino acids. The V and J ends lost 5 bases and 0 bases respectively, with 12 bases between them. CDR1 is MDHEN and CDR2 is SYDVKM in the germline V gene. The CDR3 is CASSELTSSTDTQYF. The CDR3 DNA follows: TGTGCCAGCAGTGAACTGACCTCTAGCACAGATACGCAGTATTTT.

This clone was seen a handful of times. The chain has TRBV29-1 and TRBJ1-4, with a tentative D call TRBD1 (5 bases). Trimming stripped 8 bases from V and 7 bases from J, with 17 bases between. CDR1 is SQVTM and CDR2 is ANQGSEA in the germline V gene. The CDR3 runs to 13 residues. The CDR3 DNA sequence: TGCAGCACCACCGGGACGAAACGTGAAAAACTGTTTTTT. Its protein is CSTTGTKREKLFF.

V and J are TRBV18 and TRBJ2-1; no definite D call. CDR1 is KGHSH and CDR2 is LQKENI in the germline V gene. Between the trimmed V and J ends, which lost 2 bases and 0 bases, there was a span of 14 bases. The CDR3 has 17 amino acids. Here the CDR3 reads CASSPFSYSSSYNEQFF. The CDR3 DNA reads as TGTGCCAGCTCACCATTCAGCTACTCTAGCTCCTACAATGAGCAGTTCTTC.

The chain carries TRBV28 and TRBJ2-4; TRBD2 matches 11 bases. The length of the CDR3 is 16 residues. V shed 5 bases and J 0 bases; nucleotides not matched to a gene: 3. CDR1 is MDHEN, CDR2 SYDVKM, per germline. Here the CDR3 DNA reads TGTGCCAGCAGTACCGGACTAGCGGGAGCCAAAAACATTCAGTACTTC. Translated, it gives CASSTGLAGAKNIQYF.

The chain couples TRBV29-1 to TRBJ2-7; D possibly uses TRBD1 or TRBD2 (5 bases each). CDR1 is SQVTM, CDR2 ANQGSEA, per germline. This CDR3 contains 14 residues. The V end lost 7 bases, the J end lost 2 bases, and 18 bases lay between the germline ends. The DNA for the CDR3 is TGCAGCGCAGGCGGATCGGGGCGGACCTACGAGCAGTACTTC. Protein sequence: CSAGGSGRTYEQYF.